The sample holds many counts of the clone carrying this T cell receptor beta chain. The data belong to a study of regulatory T cells in long-lasting Graves disease. Arm-PCR of CDR3 regions and iRepertoire HTBI primers were used to build TCR beta libraries. TCRdb fed the multiplex PCR reads into MiXCR, producing one record per CDR3 protein. The sample includes roughly 360,000 distinct CDR3 sequences, roughly 20% of them seen just once. Time point denoted: persistent/refractory GD, antithyroid drugs over 5 years with positive TRAb. Extracted RNA from PBMCs served as the source of the TCR library. The sequencing used peripheral blood mononuclear cells (PBMCs), collected when the disease was refractory, from a patient treated with antithyroid drugs. This clonotype was sampled from a middle-aged woman with Graves disease.

CDR3 amino acids: CSVVGVGEQGVRTEAFF. As DNA, the CDR3 is TGCAGCGTTGTCGGCGTGGGCGAACAGGGAGTCAGGACTGAAGCTTTCTTT. V gene TRBV29-1 combines with J gene TRBJ1-1; a weak D match, TRBD1 (6 bases). Trimming took off 4 bases at V and 5 bases at J, with 26 bases between the two ends. This CDR3 spans 17 amino acids. CDR1 and CDR2 (germline): SQVTM, ANQGSEA.